The 32 T cell receptor beta chains below were found in one sample sequenced in a study of PD-1 blockade in classical Hodgkin lymphoma. The repertoire was sequenced with immunoSEQ multiplex PCR; TCRdb's copy has only in-frame clones and lacks some. The sample has 130,000 to 150,000 clones, 78% seen once. Brentuximab vedotin exposure varied, and every patient relapsed after autologous stem cell transplantation. Sequenced here: peripheral blood mononuclear cells (PBMCs), sampled before the second cycle of nivolumab. Source of these receptors: a human donor with classical Hodgkin lymphoma.

This chain joins TRBV29-1 and TRBJ1-2; D is unresolved. Trimming removed 0 bases at V and 4 bases at J, with 15 bases between. Germline CDR1 and CDR2: SQVTM and ANQGSEA. CDR3 length equals 15 residues. This chain's CDR3 is CSVEDNGEGIYGYTF. As DNA, the CDR3 is TGCAGCGTTGAAGATAACGGTGAGGGAATCTATGGCTACACCTTC.

The chain combines TRBV7-7 with TRBJ1-3; D is uncertain. CDR1 SSHAT and CDR2 FNYEAQ come from the germline V gene (reference sequence). The CDR3 consists of 12 residues. CDR3 sequence (DNA): TGTGCAACGCTGGGCTCTGGAAACACCATATATTTT. Residues: CATLGSGNTIYF.

As DNA, the CDR3 is TGTGCCAGCAGCCGAACCCACGTAGGGGAGCAGTACTTC. This translates into CASSRTHVGEQYF. The chain uses TRBV9 and TRBJ2-5, with D possibly called TRBD1 or TRBD2 (5 bases each). Germline V gene lookup returns CDR1 SGDLS and CDR2 YYNGEE. Trimming shortened V by 4 bases and J by 11 bases, and 18 bases separated the two germline ends. This CDR3 is built from 13 residues.

V gene TRBV2 combines with J gene TRBJ1-1, with a possible D match to TRBD1 (5 bases). Germline V CDR1 and CDR2: SNHLY, FYNNEI. The V gene lost 3 bases and the J gene lost 1 base, with 9 bases spanning the gap. This CDR3 region has 14 residues. Written as DNA, the CDR3 is TGTGCCAGCAGTGAGAGGGGACCGAACACTGAAGCTTTCTTT. This encodes CASSERGPNTEAFF.

The chain combines TRBV7-9 with TRBJ1-2, with D uncertain. This CDR3 is 16 amino acids long. The germline V gene encodes CDR1 SEHNR and CDR2 FQNEAQ (reference sequence). Between the trimmed V and J ends, which lost 5 bases and 0 bases, there was a span of 16 bases. Here the CDR3 reads CASSPRTANPNYGYTF. CDR3 in DNA: TGTGCCAGCAGCCCTAGGACGGCTAACCCTAACTATGGCTACACCTTC.

This chain uses TRBV5-4 with TRBJ1-6; D gene ambiguous. There are 15 residues in the CDR3. Trimming cost V 2 bases and J 1 base, with 7 bases left between them. Germline values: CDR1 SGHNT, CDR2 YYREEE (reference sequence). The CDR3 DNA is TGTGCCAGCAGCTTAGGGAGTTCCTATAATTCACCCCTCCACTTT. Its translation: CASSLGSSYNSPLHF. Using reference TRBV5-4 and TRBJ1-6 for the parts outside the CDR3, the full variable domain is ETGVTQSPTHLIKTRGQQVTLRCSSQSGHNTVSWYQQALGQGPQFIFQYYREEENGRGNFPPRFSGLQFPNYSSELNVNALELDDSALYLCASSLGSSYNSPLHFGNGTRLTVT.

The chain carries TRBV5-1 and TRBJ2-5; D is unresolved. Deletions cut 1 base from V and 5 bases from J, with 12 bases between. The CDR3 totals 14 residues. Germline CDR1 reads SGHRS; CDR2 reads YFSETQ. CDR3 nucleotides: TGCGCCAGCAGCTTGATAGGGCCCGGGGAGACCCAGTACTTC. It translates to CASSLIGPGETQYF.

V usage is TRBV18 and J usage is TRBJ1-4; D might be TRBD1 (6 bases). This CDR3 spans 14 amino acids. Germline values: CDR1 KGHSH, CDR2 LQKENI. Trimming shortened V by 5 bases and J by 5 bases, and 12 bases separated the two germline ends. The CDR3 DNA follows: TGTGCCAGCTCATCAGACAGGTCAAATGAAAAACTGTTTTTT. It specifies CASSSDRSNEKLFF. The whole variable domain, remainder taken from reference TRBV18 and TRBJ1-4, is NAGVMQNPRHLVRRRGQEARLRCSPMKGHSHVYWYRQLPEEGLKFMVYLQKENIIDESGMPKERFSAEFPKEGPSILRIQQVVRGDSAAYFCASSSDRSNEKLFFGSGTQLSVL.

V usage is TRBV2 and J usage is TRBJ2-3; 9 bases are a match to TRBD1. The V and J ends lost 4 bases and 3 bases, in that order; junction bases with no gene match: 2. Looked up from germline, CDR1 is SNHLY and CDR2 is FYNNEI. The CDR3 loop spans 14 amino acids. For the CDR3, the DNA is TGTGCCAGCAGTGTCGGGACAGGGACAGATACGCAGTATTTT. This sequence encodes CASSVGTGTDTQYF.

The rearrangement joins TRBV6-1 to TRBJ2-3, with a tentative D call TRBD2 (6 bases). This CDR3 contains 15 residues. Germline loops: CDR1 MNHNS, CDR2 SASEGT. The V end lost 3 bases, the J end lost 9 bases, and 19 bases lay between the germline ends. The CDR3 DNA reads TGTGCCAGCAGTGAGGACTGGGGGGTCACGGGGACGCAGTATTTT. This gives the protein CASSEDWGVTGTQYF.

The chain employs TRBV9 and TRBJ2-2, with D hard to call. From germline, CDR1 is SGDLS and CDR2 YYNGEE. The V gene lost 4 bases and the J gene lost 6 bases, with 13 bases spanning the gap. The CDR3 extends over 14 amino acids. The CDR3 nucleotides are TGTGCCAGCAGCCCCACGTCCGGTTCCGGGGAGCTGTTTTTT. This gives the protein CASSPTSGSGELFF.

The CDR3: CSVESDLRAGGYTF. Written as DNA, the CDR3 is TGCAGCGTTGAGTCAGACCTCAGGGCTGGGGGCTACACCTTC. The chain couples TRBV29-1 to TRBJ1-2, with D tentatively TRBD1 (5 bases). The CDR3 totals 14 residues. Germline V gives CDR1 SQVTM, CDR2 ANQGSEA. Trimming took off 3 bases at V and 8 bases at J, with 19 bases between the two ends.

The genes are TRBV29-1 and TRBJ2-3, with 11 bases identical to TRBD2. Germline V gene lookup returns CDR1 SQVTM and CDR2 ANQGSEA. Trimming took 5 bases from V and 0 from J; bases not matched to a gene: 1. The CDR3 spans 14 residues. CDR3 DNA: TGCAGCGTTTCTAGCGGGAGGAGCACAGATACGCAGTATTTT. Its translation is CSVSSGRSTDTQYF.

V usage is TRBV29-1 and J usage is TRBJ1-2, with a weak D call TRBD1 (6 bases). CDR3 size: 12 residues. The V and J ends lost 4 bases and 0 bases respectively, with 6 bases between them. Germline assignment: CDR1 SQVTM and CDR2 ANQGSEA. The CDR3: CSVGTANYGYTF. CDR3 sequence (DNA): TGCAGCGTTGGGACAGCTAACTATGGCTACACCTTC.

The chain combines TRBV10-3 with TRBJ1-2, with a tentative D call TRBD1 (5 bases). Trimming took off 10 bases at V and 5 bases at J, with 17 bases between the two ends. This CDR3 contains 13 residues. Per the germline V gene, CDR1 is ENHRY and CDR2 is SYGVKD. CDR3 DNA: TGTGCCAGCACTTCGACCGCAGGGTATGGCTACACCTTC. As protein: CASTSTAGYGYTF.

The rearrangement joins TRBV18 to TRBJ1-1; 7 bases line up with TRBD1. V shed 1 base, J shed 1 base, and the junction held 12 bases outside the gene matches. This CDR3 is 18 amino acids long. CDR1 KGHSH and CDR2 LQKENI come from the germline V gene. The CDR3 loop is CASSPLSDLQGGNTEAFF. CDR3 in DNA: TGTGCCAGCTCACCACTTTCGGATTTGCAGGGGGGGAACACTGAAGCTTTCTTT.

This rearrangement joins TRBV6-1 to TRBJ2-7; possibly TRBD2 for D (6 bases). This CDR3 region has 13 residues. V was trimmed by 3 bases and J by 5 bases, leaving 11 bases between them. Germline lookup yields CDR1 MNHNS and CDR2 SASEGT. CDR3 DNA: TGTGCCAGCAGTGAGGACTACCAGGACGAGCAGTACTTC. Translation: CASSEDYQDEQYF.

The chain recombines TRBV18 with TRBJ1-2; maybe TRBD1 (5 bases). Germline lookup yields CDR1 KGHSH and CDR2 LQKENI. The V and J ends lost 3 bases and 0 bases respectively, with 14 bases between them. This CDR3 spans 16 amino acids. For the CDR3, the DNA is TGTGCCAGCTCACCGCTCCCGGGGGACCCTAACTATGGCTACACCTTC. Amino acids: CASSPLPGDPNYGYTF.

The chain recombines TRBV18 with TRBJ2-7, with 11 positions matching TRBD1. This CDR3 region has 14 residues. The germline CDR1 and CDR2 sequences are KGHSH and LQKENI. V shed 4 bases, J shed 7 bases, and the junction held 6 bases outside the gene matches. Here the CDR3 reads CASSLGQGAGEQYF. CDR3 nucleotide sequence: TGTGCCAGCTCACTTGGACAGGGGGCTGGAGAGCAGTACTTC.

The V gene is TRBV6-5, the J gene TRBJ2-2, with unresolved D. The germline gives CDR1 MNHEY, CDR2 SVGAGI. This CDR3 has 15 residues. Trimming stripped 4 bases from V and 0 bases from J, with 9 bases between. Here the CDR3 DNA reads TGTGCCAGCAGTTCTGGGCTCTCGAACACCGGGGAGCTGTTTTTT. Amino acids: CASSSGLSNTGELFF.

A single count supports this clone. The chain carries TRBV6-1 and TRBJ2-7, with D tentatively TRBD1 (6 bases). The CDR3 consists of 13 residues. V lost 11 bases, J lost 0 bases, and 14 bases lay in between. Looked up from germline, CDR1 is MNHNS and CDR2 is SASEGT. The CDR3 sequence: CALRTVSSYEQYF. DNA for the CDR3: TGTGCCCTGCGGACAGTTAGCTCCTACGAGCAGTACTTC.

This sequence joins TRBV13 and TRBJ2-1; a possible D gene is TRBD2 (5 bases). Germline V gene sequence: CDR1 PRHDT, CDR2 FYEKMQ (reference sequence). The CDR3 runs to 13 residues. V was clipped by 3 bases and J by 2 bases, with 5 bases between them. In nucleotides, the CDR3 is TGTGCCAGCAGCTTGAGGGCCTACAATGAGCAGTTCTTC. It yields the protein CASSLRAYNEQFF. Looking up the rest from reference TRBV13 and TRBJ2-1 gives the full variable domain: AAGVIQSPRHLIKEKRETATLKCYPIPRHDTVYWYQQGPGQDPQFLISFYEKMQSDKGSIPDRFSAQQFSDYHSELNMSSLELGDSALYFCASSLRAYNEQFFGPGTRLTVL.

DNA of the CDR3: TGCGCCAGCAGCCACAGGGGGGGTCGGGGGCAGTTCTTC. It codes for CASSHRGGRGQFF. The chain employs TRBV4-3 and TRBJ2-1; D might be TRBD1 or TRBD2, each matching 7 bases. The V gene's germline CDR1 is LGHNA and CDR2 YSLEER. Trimming took 3 bases from V and 12 from J, leaving 15 bases between them. This CDR3 contains 13 residues.

The genes are TRBV5-1 and TRBJ2-5; no reliable D call. V was pared by 4 bases and J by 1 base, with 2 bases between. CDR3 size: 11 residues. Germline CDR1 is SGHRS and CDR2 is YFSETQ. CDR3 nucleotide sequence: TGCGCCAGCAGCGTCCAAGAGACCCAGTACTTC. Translating gives CASSVQETQYF.

Points on this clone: Within the sample, other DNA sequences also encode this same CDR3. The chain combines TRBV6-5 with TRBJ2-5; 7 positions match TRBD1. CDR1 is MNHEY and CDR2 is SVGAGI in the germline V gene. The V and J ends lost 0 bases and 4 bases, in that order; junction bases with no gene match: 2. The CDR3 covers 14 residues. CDR3 sequence: CASSYSTGRETQYF. The CDR3 DNA follows: TGTGCCAGCAGTTACTCGACAGGGCGAGAGACCCAGTACTTC.

This CDR3 reads CASRILPYRANTGELFF. Written as DNA, the CDR3 is TGTGCCAGCAGGATCCTACCCTACAGGGCGAACACCGGGGAGCTGTTTTTT. This chain uses TRBV28 with TRBJ2-2, with D possibly TRBD1 on 6 matching bases. The CDR3 contains 17 residues. Germline values: CDR1 MDHEN, CDR2 SYDVKM. Trimming shortened V by 6 bases and J by 0 bases, and 17 bases separated the two germline ends.

The sample holds many counts of this clone. The J gene is TRBJ1-1, the V gene TRBV2, with a possible D match to TRBD1 (6 bases). The V end was cut by 4 bases, the J end by 6 bases, with 12 bases between. The germline V gene encodes CDR1 SNHLY and CDR2 FYNNEI. The CDR3 totals 13 residues. For the CDR3, the DNA is TGTGCCAGCAGTGGGGAGAGGGGGGCTGAAGCTTTCTTT. This gives the protein CASSGERGAEAFF. The full variable domain, completed using reference TRBV2 and TRBJ1-1, is EPEVTQTPSHQVTQMGQEVILRCVPISNHLYFYWYRQILGQKVEFLVSFYNNEISEKSEIFDDQFSVERPDGSNFTLKIRSTKLEDSAMYFCASSGERGAEAFFGQGTRLTVV.

V gene TRBV6-1 combines with J gene TRBJ2-7; TRBD1 matches 8 bases. This CDR3 region has 15 residues. V trimming: 6 bases; J trimming: 6 bases; junction bases outside the gene matches: 13. Germline assignment: CDR1 MNHNS and CDR2 SASEGT. Here the CDR3 DNA reads TGTGCCAGCAGGGAATACGGACAGGGAGCGTCCGAGCAGTACTTC. It is translated as CASREYGQGASEQYF.

The rearrangement joins TRBV30 to TRBJ1-5; the match to TRBD1 covers 10 bases. This CDR3 spans 16 amino acids. CDR1 GTSNPN and CDR2 SVGIG come from the germline V gene (reference sequence). V was clipped by 3 bases and J by 7 bases; unmatched bases: 12. CDR3 protein: CAWRAAPGQGYQPQHF. For the CDR3, the DNA is TGTGCCTGGAGAGCCGCTCCGGGACAGGGGTACCAGCCCCAGCATTTT.

V and J are TRBV5-1 and TRBJ2-2, with 10 positions matching TRBD2. From germline, CDR1 is SGHRS and CDR2 YFSETQ. Trimming at V came to 6 bases and at J to 4 bases, leaving 3 bases not matched to a gene. The CDR3 spans 14 residues. The CDR3 sequence is CASKLAGVTGELFF. CDR3 coding DNA: TGCGCCAGCAAGCTAGCGGGGGTCACCGGGGAGCTGTTTTTT.

The V call is TRBV28, the J call TRBJ1-5, with a weak D call TRBD1 (5 bases). CDR1 and CDR2 (germline): MDHEN, SYDVKM. V gave up 6 bases and J gave up 2 bases, with 23 bases separating them. The CDR3 consists of 18 residues. CDR3 sequence reads: CASSPLQSAGEGNQPQHF. The DNA of the CDR3 is TGTGCCAGCAGCCCCCTCCAGAGCGCGGGGGAAGGCAATCAGCCCCAGCATTTT.

The table lists this clone with a count of one. The gene calls are TRBV5-5 and TRBJ2-7; 10 nucleotides match TRBD2. In germline, CDR1 is SGHKS, CDR2 YYEKEE (reference sequence). This CDR3 comprises 14 residues. V shed 4 bases, J shed 3 bases, and the junction held 4 bases outside the gene matches. As DNA, the CDR3 is TGTGCCAGCAGCCCAGGACTAGCGGTCTACGAGCAGTACTTC. Residues: CASSPGLAVYEQYF.